This T cell receptor beta chain appears in the sequencing data of a study of blood T cells in healthy people across ages. Study outcomes and limitations: Investigators viewed diversity estimates from one million T cells as underestimates, the study reported.

The CDR3 extends over 17 amino acids. Trimming at V came to 0 bases and at J to 7 bases, leaving 15 bases not matched to a gene. Germline V gives CDR1 DFQATT, CDR2 SNEGSKA (reference sequence). Sample-barcoded 5' priming and a J-beta primer mix drove a second PCR of roughly 6 to 12 cycles. TCRdb redid the calling of the 5' RACE reads with MiXCR, one entry per CDR3 protein. The sample contains 650,000 to 1,000,000 distinct CDR3 sequences, about 36% of which appear only once. Details on this clonotype: The antigen remains unidentified.

The sequencing sample was made of blood. The chain employs TRBV20-1 and TRBJ2-7; 10 nucleotides align to TRBD2. This clonotype originated in a man aged 18 to 30 in good health. CDR3 sequence reads: CSARDPTLAGRLDEQYF. The CDR3 DNA is TGCAGTGCTAGAGATCCCACACTAGCGGGGAGATTGGATGAGCAGTACTTC.